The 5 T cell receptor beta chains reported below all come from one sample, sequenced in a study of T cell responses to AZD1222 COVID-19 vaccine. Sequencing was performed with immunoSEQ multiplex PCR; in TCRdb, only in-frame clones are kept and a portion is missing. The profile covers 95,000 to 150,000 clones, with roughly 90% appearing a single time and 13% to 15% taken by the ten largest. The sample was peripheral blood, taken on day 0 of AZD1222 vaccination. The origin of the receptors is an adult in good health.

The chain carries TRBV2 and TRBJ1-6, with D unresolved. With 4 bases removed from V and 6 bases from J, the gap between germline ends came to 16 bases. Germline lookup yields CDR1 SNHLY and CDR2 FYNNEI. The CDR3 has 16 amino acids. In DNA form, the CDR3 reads TGTGCCAGCAGTGTAAACCCCGGAGGGCGTAATTCACCCCTCCACTTT. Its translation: CASSVNPGGRNSPLHF.

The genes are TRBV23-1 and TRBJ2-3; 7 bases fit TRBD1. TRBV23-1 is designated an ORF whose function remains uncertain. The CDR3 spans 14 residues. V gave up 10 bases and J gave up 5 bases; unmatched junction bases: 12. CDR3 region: CANSPDRDKDTQYF. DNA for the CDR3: TGCGCCAACAGCCCAGACAGGGATAAAGATACGCAGTATTTT.

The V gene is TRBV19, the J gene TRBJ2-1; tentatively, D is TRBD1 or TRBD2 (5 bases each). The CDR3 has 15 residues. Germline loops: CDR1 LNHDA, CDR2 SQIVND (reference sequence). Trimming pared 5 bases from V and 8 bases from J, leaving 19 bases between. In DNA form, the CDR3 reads TGTGCCAGTAGTGACCAGAGGGGAGCGGTGGATGAGCAGTTCTTC. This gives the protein CASSDQRGAVDEQFF.

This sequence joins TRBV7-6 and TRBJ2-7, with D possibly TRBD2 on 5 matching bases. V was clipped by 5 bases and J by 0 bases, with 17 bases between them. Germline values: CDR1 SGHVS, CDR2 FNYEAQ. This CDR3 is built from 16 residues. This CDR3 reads CASSPFSGESSYEQYF. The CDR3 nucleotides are TGTGCCAGCAGCCCTTTCTCCGGGGAAAGCTCCTACGAGCAGTACTTC.

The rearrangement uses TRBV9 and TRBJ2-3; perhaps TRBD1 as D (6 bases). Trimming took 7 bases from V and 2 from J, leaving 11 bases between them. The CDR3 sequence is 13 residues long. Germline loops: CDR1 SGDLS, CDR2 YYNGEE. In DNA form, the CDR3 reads TGTGCCAGCTCGCCGGGACACACAGATACGCAGTATTTT. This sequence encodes CASSPGHTDTQYF.